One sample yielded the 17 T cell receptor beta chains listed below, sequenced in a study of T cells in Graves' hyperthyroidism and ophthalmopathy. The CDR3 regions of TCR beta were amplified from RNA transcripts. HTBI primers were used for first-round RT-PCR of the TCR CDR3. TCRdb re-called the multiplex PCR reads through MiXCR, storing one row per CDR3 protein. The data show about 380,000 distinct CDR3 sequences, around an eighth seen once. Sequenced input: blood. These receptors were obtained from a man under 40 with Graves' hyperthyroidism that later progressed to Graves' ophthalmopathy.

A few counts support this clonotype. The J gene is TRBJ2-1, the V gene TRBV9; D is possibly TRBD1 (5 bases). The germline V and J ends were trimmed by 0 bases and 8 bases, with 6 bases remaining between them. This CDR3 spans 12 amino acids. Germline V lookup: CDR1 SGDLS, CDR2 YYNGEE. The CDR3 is CASSVGGYEQFF. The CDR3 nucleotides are TGTGCCAGCAGCGTAGGGGGCTATGAGCAGTTCTTC.

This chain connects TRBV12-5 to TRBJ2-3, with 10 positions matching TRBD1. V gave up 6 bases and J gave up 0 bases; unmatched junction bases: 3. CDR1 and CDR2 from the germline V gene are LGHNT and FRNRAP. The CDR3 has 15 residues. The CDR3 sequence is CASGRGQGSTDTQYF. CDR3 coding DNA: TGTGCTAGTGGAAGGGGACAGGGGAGCACAGATACGCAGTATTTT. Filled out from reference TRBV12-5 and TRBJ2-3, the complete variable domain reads DARVTQTPRHKVTEMGQEVTMRCQPILGHNTVFWYRQTMMQGLELLAYFRNRAPLDDSGMPKDRFSAEMPDATLATLKIQPSEPRDSAVYFCASGRGQGSTDTQYFGPGTRLTVL.

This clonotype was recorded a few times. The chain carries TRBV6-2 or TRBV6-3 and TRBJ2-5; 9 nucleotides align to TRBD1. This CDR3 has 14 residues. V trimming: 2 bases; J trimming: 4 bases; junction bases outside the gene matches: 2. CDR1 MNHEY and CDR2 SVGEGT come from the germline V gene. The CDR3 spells CASSYPDRGETQYF. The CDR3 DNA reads TGTGCCAGCAGTTACCCGGACAGGGGAGAGACCCAGTACTTC.

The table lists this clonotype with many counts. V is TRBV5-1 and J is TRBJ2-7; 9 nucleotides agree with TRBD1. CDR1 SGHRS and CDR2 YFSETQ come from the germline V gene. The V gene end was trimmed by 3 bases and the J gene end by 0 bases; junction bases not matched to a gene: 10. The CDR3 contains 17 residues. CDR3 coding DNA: TGCGCCAGCAGCTGGAGCACCGGGACAGGGTTCTCCTACGAGCAGTACTTC. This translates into CASSWSTGTGFSYEQYF.

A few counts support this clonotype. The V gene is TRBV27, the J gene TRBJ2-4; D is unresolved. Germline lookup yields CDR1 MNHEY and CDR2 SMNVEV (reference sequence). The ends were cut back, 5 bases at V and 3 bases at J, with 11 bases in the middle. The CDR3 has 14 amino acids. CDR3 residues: CASSRPVGKNIQYF. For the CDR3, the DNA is TGTGCCAGCAGTCGACCAGTGGGCAAAAACATTCAGTACTTC.

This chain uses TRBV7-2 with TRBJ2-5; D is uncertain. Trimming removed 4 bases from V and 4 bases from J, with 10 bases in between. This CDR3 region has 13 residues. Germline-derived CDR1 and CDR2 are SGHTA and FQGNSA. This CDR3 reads CASSYLTGETQYF. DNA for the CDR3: TGTGCCAGCAGCTACCTTACGGGAGAGACCCAGTACTTC.

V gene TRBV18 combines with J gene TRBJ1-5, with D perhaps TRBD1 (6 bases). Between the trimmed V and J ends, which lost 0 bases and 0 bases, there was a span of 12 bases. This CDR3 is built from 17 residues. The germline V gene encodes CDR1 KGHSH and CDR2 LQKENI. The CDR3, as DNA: TGTGCCAGCTCACCACCCGTGTCAGGGGTTAGCAATCAGCCCCAGCATTTT. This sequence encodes CASSPPVSGVSNQPQHF.

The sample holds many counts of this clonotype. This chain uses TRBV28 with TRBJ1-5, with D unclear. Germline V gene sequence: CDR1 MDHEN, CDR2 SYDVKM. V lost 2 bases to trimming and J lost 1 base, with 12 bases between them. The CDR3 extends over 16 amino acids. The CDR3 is CASSLESYKSNQPQHF. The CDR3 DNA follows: TGTGCCAGCAGTTTAGAGAGTTACAAGAGCAATCAGCCCCAGCATTTT.

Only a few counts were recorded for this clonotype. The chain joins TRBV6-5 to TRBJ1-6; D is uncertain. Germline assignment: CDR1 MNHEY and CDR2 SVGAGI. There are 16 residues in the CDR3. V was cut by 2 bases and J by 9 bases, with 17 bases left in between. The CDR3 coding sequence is TGTGCCAGCAGTTACCTAAGGCGGACGGCAGGTTCACCCCTCCACTTT. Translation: CASSYLRRTAGSPLHF.

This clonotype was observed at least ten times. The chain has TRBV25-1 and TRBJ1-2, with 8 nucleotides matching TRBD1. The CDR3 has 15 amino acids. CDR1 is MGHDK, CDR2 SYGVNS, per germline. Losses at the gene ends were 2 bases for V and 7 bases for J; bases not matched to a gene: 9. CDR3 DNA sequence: TGTGCCAGCAGTGAAGGGTCAGGGGGCATGCGTGGCTACACCTTC. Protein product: CASSEGSGGMRGYTF.

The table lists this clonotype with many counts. CDR3 DNA sequence: TGTGCCAGCAGCCAACTGGACCTAGGGACCCAGTACTTC. Its protein product is CASSQLDLGTQYF. This rearrangement joins TRBV3-1 to TRBJ2-5, with D unresolved. Germline loops: CDR1 LGHDT, CDR2 YNNKEL (reference sequence). The CDR3 has 13 amino acids. The V end lost 2 bases, the J end lost 7 bases, and 11 bases lay between the germline ends.

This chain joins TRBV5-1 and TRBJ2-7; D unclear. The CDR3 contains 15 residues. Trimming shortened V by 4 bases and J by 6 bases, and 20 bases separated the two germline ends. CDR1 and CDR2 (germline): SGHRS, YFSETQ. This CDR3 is CASSPRHNGLTEQYF. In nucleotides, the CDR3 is TGCGCCAGCAGCCCGCGACATAATGGGCTCACCGAGCAGTACTTC.

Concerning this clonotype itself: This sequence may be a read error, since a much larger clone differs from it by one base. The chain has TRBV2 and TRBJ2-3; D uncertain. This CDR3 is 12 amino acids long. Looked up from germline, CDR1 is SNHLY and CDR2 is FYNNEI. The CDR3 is CAGSPFEDTQYF. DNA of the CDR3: TGTGCCGGCAGTCCGTTCGAAGATACGCAGTATTTT.

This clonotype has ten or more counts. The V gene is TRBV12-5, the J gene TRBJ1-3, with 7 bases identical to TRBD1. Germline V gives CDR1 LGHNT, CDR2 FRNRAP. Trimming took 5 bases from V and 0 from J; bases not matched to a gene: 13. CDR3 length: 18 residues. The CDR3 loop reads CASGVWDSPSLSGNTIYF. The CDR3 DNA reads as TGTGCTAGTGGTGTGTGGGACAGCCCGTCACTCTCTGGAAACACCATATATTTT.

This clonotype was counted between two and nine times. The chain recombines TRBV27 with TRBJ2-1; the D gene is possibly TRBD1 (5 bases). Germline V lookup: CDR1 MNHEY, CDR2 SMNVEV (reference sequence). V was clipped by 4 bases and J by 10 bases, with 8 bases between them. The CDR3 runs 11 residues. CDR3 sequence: CASSSGQEQFF. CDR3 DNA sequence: TGTGCCAGCAGTTCAGGACAAGAGCAGTTCTTC.

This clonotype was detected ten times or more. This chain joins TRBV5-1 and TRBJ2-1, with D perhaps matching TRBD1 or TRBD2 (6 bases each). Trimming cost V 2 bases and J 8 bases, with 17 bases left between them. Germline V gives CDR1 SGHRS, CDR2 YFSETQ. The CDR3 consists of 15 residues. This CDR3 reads CASSFRKWRGDEQFF. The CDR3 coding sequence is TGCGCCAGCAGCTTCCGGAAGTGGAGGGGGGATGAGCAGTTCTTC.

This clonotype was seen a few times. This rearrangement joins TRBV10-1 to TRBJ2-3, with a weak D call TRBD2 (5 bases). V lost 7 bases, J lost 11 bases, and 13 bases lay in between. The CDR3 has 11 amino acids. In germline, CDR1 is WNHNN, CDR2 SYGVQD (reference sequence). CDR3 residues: CASTRGERQYF. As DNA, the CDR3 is TGCGCCAGCACCCGTGGGGAGAGGCAGTATTTT.